A single sample is the source of the 12 T cell receptor beta chains below, sequenced in a study of OX40 agonist ivuxolimab in advanced cancers. Sequencing used immunoSEQ multiplex PCR; TCRdb keeps in-frame clones, though not all of them. The data show 22,000 or so clones, approximately 90% seen once. Here the sequenced sample was CD4+ or CD8+ T cells sorted from blood, taken in a trial of the OX40 agonist ivuxolimab. Receptor source: an adult with an advanced solid tumor such as melanoma, head and neck, liver or kidney cancer.

This sequence joins TRBV4-2 and TRBJ2-7; the match to TRBD2 covers 11 bases. The CDR3 has 15 residues. Per germline, CDR1 LGHNA and CDR2 YNFKEQ. Trimming at V came to 1 base and at J to 3 bases, leaving 2 bases not matched to a gene. The CDR3 DNA is TGTGCCAGCAGCCAAGGACTAGCGGGGAGCTACGAGCAGTACTTC. Protein product: CASSQGLAGSYEQYF.

The V and J genes are TRBV7-9 and TRBJ1-1, with 11 bases matching TRBD1. V was clipped by 5 bases and J by 3 bases; unmatched bases: 5. Germline loops: CDR1 SEHNR, CDR2 FQNEAQ (reference sequence). This CDR3 contains 15 residues. The CDR3 coding sequence is TGTGCCAGCAGCCCGGGACAGGGGGAGCACACTGAAGCTTTCTTT. It encodes CASSPGQGEHTEAFF.

This chain links TRBV6-1 with TRBJ2-5, with 7 bases aligning to TRBD1. The J call could be wrong; TRBJ2-7 is a better fit for the DNA end. The length of the CDR3 is 15 residues. Germline assignment: CDR1 MNHNS and CDR2 SASEGT. DNA for the CDR3: TGTGCCAGCAGTGCCGCCCGGGACAGTACCTACGAGCAGTACTTC. The encoded protein is CASSAARDSTYEQYF.

The chain uses TRBV7-9 and TRBJ2-5; D is uncertain. Near its end, the DNA agrees better with TRBJ2-7, so the J call may be wrong. The CDR3 spans 14 residues. CDR1 and CDR2 from the germline V gene are SEHNR and FQNEAQ (reference sequence). CDR3 sequence: CASSDRKKTYEQYF. The CDR3 DNA sequence: TGTGCCAGCAGCGACCGTAAGAAAACCTACGAGCAGTACTTC.

In DNA, the CDR3 is TGTGCCAGCAGCTTAGCCCGGACAGGGGGCAGTGAGCAGTACTTC. As protein: CASSLARTGGSEQYF. The chain is built from TRBV7-9 and TRBJ2-7, with 11 bases aligning to TRBD1. Germline-derived CDR1 and CDR2 are SEHNR and FQNEAQ (reference sequence). This CDR3 spans 15 amino acids. Unmatched junction bases numbered 5, after V lost 0 bases and J lost 7 bases.

The chain links TRBV6-5 to TRBJ2-7, with TRBD1 matching 12 bases. After removal of 6 bases from V and 3 bases from J, the junction contained 6 bases not matched to a gene. The CDR3 length is 15 residues. Germline CDR1 MNHEY, CDR2 SVGAGI. The CDR3 reads CASRPGQGALYEQYF. CDR3 coding DNA: TGTGCCAGCAGGCCGGGACAGGGGGCTCTCTACGAGCAGTACTTC.

As DNA, the CDR3 is TGTGCCTGGGACATGTCATACGAGCAGTACTTC. It yields the protein CAWDMSYEQYF. The J gene is TRBJ2-7, the V gene TRBV30; D unresolved. V dropped 5 bases and J dropped 4 bases, with 9 bases sitting between them. Germline CDR1 reads GTSNPN; CDR2 reads SVGIG (reference sequence). The CDR3 extends over 11 amino acids.

V gene TRBV10-3 combines with J gene TRBJ2-1; D is ambiguous. The germline gives CDR1 ENHRY, CDR2 SYGVKD. Between the trimmed V and J ends, which lost 6 bases and 8 bases, there was a span of 11 bases. This CDR3 contains 12 residues. The CDR3 DNA reads as TGTGCCATCAGCCCCCTCCAGGATGAGCAGTTCTTC. This codes for CAISPLQDEQFF.

CDR3 sequence: CASSPKGLAGPDTQYF. In nucleotides, the CDR3 is TGCGCCAGCAGCCCAAAGGGACTAGCGGGCCCAGATACGCAGTATTTT. The rearrangement links TRBV4-3 to TRBJ2-3, with TRBD2 matching 12 bases. The CDR3 has 16 amino acids. Trimming removed 4 bases from V and 4 bases from J; junction bases left unmatched: 6. CDR1 LGHNA and CDR2 YSLEER come from the germline V gene.

This rearrangement joins TRBV7-9 to TRBJ2-1; D is possibly TRBD1 or TRBD2 (5 bases each). The CDR3 runs to 17 residues. Trimming cost V 5 bases and J 0 bases, with 17 bases left between them. Looked up from germline, CDR1 is SEHNR and CDR2 is FQNEAQ (reference sequence). The CDR3, as DNA: TGTGCCAGCAGCCCTACCGGGACCGAGAGCTCCTACAATGAGCAGTTCTTC. It translates to CASSPTGTESSYNEQFF.

This rearrangement joins TRBV11-2 to TRBJ2-5, with D perhaps matching TRBD1 or TRBD2 (6 bases each). The CDR3 covers 16 residues. Trimming removed 2 bases at V and 4 bases at J, with 17 bases between. The germline V gene encodes CDR1 SGHAT and CDR2 FQNNGV. Here the CDR3 reads CASSLSTSGAAETQYF. CDR3 coding DNA: TGTGCCAGCAGCTTATCCACCTCGGGGGCCGCAGAGACCCAGTACTTC.

This clone was observed a single time. This sample includes further DNA sequences coding for the same CDR3. The chain is built from TRBV30 and TRBJ1-5; D uncertain. V was clipped by 2 bases and J by 0 bases, with 5 bases between them. This CDR3 region has 13 residues. CDR1 and CDR2 from the germline V gene are GTSNPN and SVGIG (reference sequence). DNA for the CDR3: TGTGCCTGGAGTTTAAATAGCAATCAGCCCCAGCATTTT. The encoded protein is CAWSLNSNQPQHF. Full variable domain (remainder filled in from reference TRBV30 and TRBJ1-5): SQTIHQWPATLVQPVGSPLSLECTVEGTSNPNLYWYRQAAGRGLQLLFYSVGIGQISSEVPQNLSASRPQDRQFILSSKKLLLSDSGFYLCAWSLNSNQPQHFGDGTRLSIL.